These 32 T cell receptor beta chains were all obtained from the same sample, sequenced in a study of T cell responses to AZD1222 COVID-19 vaccine. Generated by immunoSEQ multiplex PCR, the TCRdb table keeps only in-frame clones and is missing some. Among 120,000 to 150,000 clones listed, over 85% were seen once. Sequencing used peripheral blood, obtained on day 0 of AZD1222 vaccination. The source is an adult in good health.

This chain joins TRBV7-8 and TRBJ2-7; weak D call: TRBD2 (7 bases). Between the trimmed V and J ends, which lost 4 bases and 4 bases, there was a span of 35 bases. CDR3 length: 21 residues. CDR1 and CDR2 from the germline V gene are SGHVS and FQNEAQ. CDR3 DNA sequence: TGTGCCAGCAGCTCCACCGGAGGGGGGGACCTCCGGGAGCCCCGGGGATACGAGCAGTACTTC. It codes for CASSSTGGGDLREPRGYEQYF.

The table lists this clone with a count of one. V usage is TRBV5-1 and J usage is TRBJ1-5; no firm D call. This CDR3 has 15 residues. The germline V gene has CDR1 SGHRS and CDR2 YFSETQ. Trimming took off 4 bases at V and 0 bases at J, with 11 bases between the two ends. CDR3 loop: CASSLDGYSNQPQHF. CDR3 DNA sequence: TGCGCCAGCAGCCTCGACGGCTATAGCAATCAGCCCCAGCATTTT.

The V and J genes are TRBV5-1 and TRBJ2-1; D gene unclear. The length of the CDR3 is 14 residues. V lost 0 bases to trimming and J lost 3 bases, with 7 bases between them. Germline CDR1 is SGHRS and CDR2 is YFSETQ. DNA for the CDR3: TGCGCCAGCAGCTTGGAGGGCCACTACAATGAGCAGTTCTTC. It specifies CASSLEGHYNEQFF.

This clone appeared once. CDR3 sequence: CASSLATGTERLSYTF. CDR3 DNA sequence: TGTGCCAGCAGCTTAGCCACCGGGACAGAACGTTTGAGCTACACCTTC. The chain carries TRBV7-9 and TRBJ1-2, with 7 positions matching TRBD1. Germline trimming cut 0 bases from V and 9 bases from J; bases unmatched to any gene: 13. The length of the CDR3 is 16 residues. Germline V lookup: CDR1 SEHNR, CDR2 FQNEAQ (reference sequence).

V usage is TRBV6-5 and J usage is TRBJ2-2, with D perhaps matching TRBD1 (6 bases). Per germline, CDR1 MNHEY and CDR2 SVGAGI. The V end was cut by 0 bases, the J end by 6 bases, with 14 bases between. This CDR3 region has 16 residues. DNA of the CDR3: TGTGCCAGCAGTTACTCGACTGTCAGGGGACCCGGGGAGCTGTTTTTT. Translating gives CASSYSTVRGPGELFF.

The rearrangement joins TRBV24-1 to TRBJ1-2, with 10 bases that match TRBD1. J lost 8 bases, V lost 4 bases, and 6 bases had no gene match. The CDR3 covers 14 residues. In germline, CDR1 is KGHDR, CDR2 SFDVKD. CDR3 sequence: CATSESGTGAGYTF. The CDR3 DNA reads TGTGCCACCAGTGAATCCGGGACAGGGGCCGGCTACACCTTC.

The genes are TRBV30 and TRBJ1-1; D uncertain. The germline V gene has CDR1 GTSNPN and CDR2 SVGIG (reference sequence). This CDR3 region has 13 residues. V was shortened by 5 bases and J by 1 base, with 11 bases between the two germline ends. The chain's CDR3 is CAWQDGPNTEAFF. The DNA for the CDR3 is TGTGCCTGGCAGGACGGACCGAACACTGAAGCTTTCTTT.

The chain employs TRBV19 and TRBJ2-7; no reliable D call. Germline CDR1 reads LNHDA; CDR2 reads SQIVND (reference sequence). The CDR3 is made up of 14 amino acids. Trimming shortened V by 1 base and J by 6 bases, and 13 bases separated the two germline ends. The CDR3, as DNA: TGTGCCAGTAGTATAGCAGGTTTAATGGGCGAGCAGTACTTC. Translation: CASSIAGLMGEQYF.

The chain employs TRBV5-1 and TRBJ2-7, with 12 bases matching TRBD1. The V gene's germline CDR1 is SGHRS and CDR2 YFSETQ. J was trimmed by 7 bases and V by 3 bases; bases with no gene match: 5. There are 14 residues in the CDR3. CDR3 in amino acids: CASSWGQGAREQYF. The DNA of the CDR3 is TGCGCCAGCAGCTGGGGACAGGGGGCGCGAGAGCAGTACTTC.

The V gene is TRBV4-1, the J gene TRBJ1-2, with 11 positions matching TRBD1. CDR3 length equals 15 residues. The germline CDR1 and CDR2 sequences are MGHRA and YSYEKL. V was pared by 2 bases and J by 7 bases, with 6 bases of the junction left unmatched. DNA of the CDR3: TGCGCCAGCAGCCAACCGGGACAGGGGGACTTTGGCTACACCTTC. This encodes CASSQPGQGDFGYTF.

The chain recombines TRBV9 with TRBJ1-1; no clear D. The CDR3 totals 13 residues. Germline V lookup: CDR1 SGDLS, CDR2 YYNGEE. The V and J ends lost 4 bases and 8 bases respectively, with 15 bases between them. The CDR3 is CASSPPDQREAFF. Written as DNA, the CDR3 is TGTGCCAGCAGCCCACCCGACCAAAGAGAAGCTTTCTTT.

The V and J genes are TRBV6-5 and TRBJ1-5, with 9 bases aligning to TRBD1. The germline CDR1 and CDR2 sequences are MNHEY and SVGAGI. The CDR3 spans 13 residues. V lost 8 bases to trimming and J lost 7 bases; unmatched junction nucleotides: 6. The CDR3 reads CASPGQGGQPQHF. The CDR3 nucleotides are TGTGCCAGCCCGGGACAGGGCGGGCAGCCCCAGCATTTT.

CDR3 residues: CASSTDSTDTQYF. The CDR3 DNA reads TGCGCCAGCAGCACGGACAGCACAGATACGCAGTATTTT. The chain uses TRBV5-1 and TRBJ2-3; no definite D call. V lost 4 bases and J lost 0, with 6 bases in between. CDR3 length: 13 amino acids. CDR1 and CDR2 (germline): SGHRS, YFSETQ.

The V call is TRBV3-1 (or the pseudogene TRBV3-2), the J call TRBJ2-1, with 11 positions matching TRBD2. V was pared by 3 bases and J by 6 bases, with 7 bases of the junction left unmatched. This CDR3 region has 16 residues. Germline-derived CDR1 and CDR2 are LGHDT and YNNKEL (reference sequence). Written as DNA, the CDR3 is TGTGCCAGCAGCCACCCTAGCGGGAGGTACTCCAATGAGCAGTTCTTC. It yields the protein CASSHPSGRYSNEQFF.

The chain employs TRBV30 and TRBJ1-5; D call uncertain. Germline-derived CDR1 and CDR2 are GTSNPN and SVGIG (reference sequence). This CDR3 has 15 residues. Trimming left V 1 base short and J 2 bases short, with 12 bases between. CDR3 bases: TGTGCCTGGAGTGGAGGGCGAGGCGGCAATCAGCCCCAGCATTTT. Amino acids: CAWSGGRGGNQPQHF.

The rearrangement links TRBV20-1 to TRBJ2-7; D not resolved. The V and J ends lost 1 base and 3 bases respectively, with 4 bases between them. The CDR3 is made up of 11 amino acids. CDR1 and CDR2 from the germline V gene are DFQATT and SNEGSKA (reference sequence). The CDR3 loop reads CSARGHYEQYF. For the CDR3, the DNA is TGCAGTGCTAGAGGTCACTACGAGCAGTACTTC.

The chain uses TRBV30 and TRBJ1-4, with 7 bases aligning to TRBD1. The CDR3 length is 16 residues. Germline V gene data show CDR1 as GTSNPN and CDR2 as SVGIG (reference sequence). After removal of 2 bases from V and 4 bases from J, the junction contained 10 bases not matched to a gene. Written as DNA, the CDR3 is TGTGCCTGGAGTATGTCGCGGACAGGCGTTAATGAAAAACTGTTTTTT. Translation: CAWSMSRTGVNEKLFF.

J is TRBJ1-5 and V is TRBV7-6; D is perhaps TRBD1 (5 bases). The germline gives CDR1 SGHVS, CDR2 FNYEAQ. The CDR3 spans 15 residues. V was trimmed by 4 bases and J by 4 bases, leaving 14 bases between them. CDR3 nucleotides: TGTGCCAGCAGCTCAGTTGCAGGGAGAAATCAGCCCCAGCATTTT. The encoded protein is CASSSVAGRNQPQHF.

The V call is TRBV4-3, the J call TRBJ2-7; TRBD2 matches 11 bases. The V segment lost 2 bases and the J segment 3 bases; nucleotides outside the gene matches: 12. CDR3 length: 18 residues. Germline-derived CDR1 and CDR2 are LGHNA and YSLEER. The DNA for the CDR3 is TGCGCCAGCAGCCAAACCAACCCGGGACTAGCGGTTCGCTACGAGCAGTACTTC. Translating gives CASSQTNPGLAVRYEQYF.

The CDR3 loop is CASSEVPSSYNEQFF. The CDR3 nucleotides read TGTGCCAGCAGTGAAGTCCCTAGCTCCTACAATGAGCAGTTCTTC. The rearrangement uses TRBV6-4 and TRBJ2-1, with D uncertain. The CDR3 consists of 15 residues. Germline assignment: CDR1 MRHNA and CDR2 SNTAGT. The ends were cut back, 3 bases at V and 0 bases at J, with 9 bases in the middle.

This chain joins TRBV5-1 and TRBJ2-7, with 7 positions matching TRBD2. Per the germline V gene, CDR1 is SGHRS and CDR2 is YFSETQ. There are 16 residues in the CDR3. The V gene end was trimmed by 0 bases and the J gene end by 3 bases; junction bases not matched to a gene: 9. The CDR3 loop reads CASSLGLAERNYEQYF. The CDR3 coding sequence is TGCGCCAGCAGCTTGGGCCTAGCGGAGAGAAACTACGAGCAGTACTTC. The variable domain in full, with the rest retrieved from reference TRBV5-1 and TRBJ2-7, is KAGVTQTPRYLIKTRGQQVTLSCSPISGHRSVSWYQQTPGQGLQFLFEYFSETQRNKGNFPGRFSGRQFSNSRSEMNVSTLELGDSALYLCASSLGLAERNYEQYFGPGTRLTVT.

The chain recombines TRBV6-6 with TRBJ1-5; D ambiguous. CDR1 and CDR2 (germline): MNHNY, SVGAGI (reference sequence). V gave up 0 bases and J gave up 0 bases, with 6 bases separating them. The CDR3 totals 15 residues. The CDR3 reads CASSYSGYSNQPQHF. The CDR3 nucleotides read TGTGCCAGCAGTTACTCAGGATATAGCAATCAGCCCCAGCATTTT.

The chain carries TRBV4-1 and TRBJ1-2; 9 bases map to TRBD1. The germline CDR1 and CDR2 sequences are MGHRA and YSYEKL. V shed 3 bases, J shed 5 bases, and the junction held 4 bases outside the gene matches. This CDR3 spans 14 amino acids. DNA for the CDR3: TGCGCCAGCAGCCAGGCGGGACAGGGATATGGCTACACCTTC. Translation gives CASSQAGQGYGYTF.

The chain recombines TRBV19 with TRBJ1-6, with 8 nucleotides matching TRBD1. CDR3 length: 16 residues. CDR1 and CDR2 (germline): LNHDA, SQIVND (reference sequence). V shed 5 bases, J shed 6 bases, and the junction held 9 bases outside the gene matches. The CDR3 bases are TGTGCCAGTAGTCCTGACAGGGGAGGAAGTAATTCACCCCTCCACTTT. Its translation: CASSPDRGGSNSPLHF.

The V gene is TRBV6-2 or TRBV6-3, the J gene TRBJ2-7; 7 nucleotides line up with TRBD1. Trimming at V came to 6 bases and at J to 6 bases, leaving 8 bases not matched to a gene. The length of the CDR3 is 13 residues. Germline CDR1 is MNHEY and CDR2 is SVGEGT. The CDR3 DNA reads TGTGCCAGCAGCACCGGGGACAGCGGCGAGCAGTACTTC. It encodes CASSTGDSGEQYF.

The chain uses TRBV6-2 or TRBV6-3 and TRBJ1-5; no definite D call. Per germline, CDR1 MNHEY and CDR2 SVGEGT. Deletions cut 3 bases from V and 5 bases from J, with 11 bases between. CDR3 size: 14 residues. CDR3 residues: CASSYIRRDQPQHF. For the CDR3, the DNA is TGTGCCAGCAGTTATATAAGGAGGGATCAGCCCCAGCATTTT.

The chain uses TRBV6-2 or TRBV6-3 and TRBJ1-5, with a weak D call TRBD1 (5 bases). Trimming pared 5 bases from V and 6 bases from J, leaving 23 bases between. There are 17 residues in the CDR3. CDR1 is MNHEY, CDR2 SVGEGT, per germline. In DNA form, the CDR3 reads TGTGCCAGCAGTCCCCCCAGGGCATCAAATCTGACTCAGCCCCAGCATTTT. Its translation: CASSPPRASNLTQPQHF.

This clone appeared a single time. The chain couples TRBV4-3 to TRBJ1-6, with D possibly TRBD1 on 5 matching bases. Germline values: CDR1 LGHNA, CDR2 YSLEER. V was pared by 0 bases and J by 6 bases, with 12 bases between. The CDR3 runs 16 residues. CDR3 residues: CASSQDGGNPNSPLHF. For the CDR3, the DNA is TGCGCCAGCAGCCAAGATGGGGGGAACCCTAATTCACCCCTCCACTTT.

The V gene is TRBV6-6, the J gene TRBJ2-7; 7 bases line up with TRBD2. CDR1 and CDR2 (germline): MNHNY, SVGAGI (reference sequence). Trimming took 8 bases from V and 3 from J; bases not matched to a gene: 7. The CDR3 extends over 13 amino acids. In nucleotides, the CDR3 is TGTGCCAGCTCCCAGCGGGGTAACTACGAGCAGTACTTC. Protein: CASSQRGNYEQYF.

This rearrangement joins TRBV6-5 to TRBJ1-5, with D possibly TRBD1 on 5 matching bases. Trimming stripped 7 bases from V and 5 bases from J, with 18 bases between. Germline CDR1 MNHEY, CDR2 SVGAGI. This CDR3 spans 15 amino acids. CDR3 DNA sequence: TGTGCCAGCACCCCACCCGGGGCAGCAGATCAGCCCCAGCATTTT. It yields the protein CASTPPGAADQPQHF.

The genes are TRBV25-1 and TRBJ1-2; D unresolved. Trimming removed 6 bases from V and 7 bases from J, with 15 bases in between. This CDR3 is 13 amino acids long. Germline assignment: CDR1 MGHDK and CDR2 SYGVNS. The CDR3 DNA follows: TGTGCCAGCAGGGCTCTGACGGGAACTGGCTACACCTTC. Protein sequence: CASRALTGTGYTF.

This rearrangement joins TRBV7-2 to TRBJ1-6; a weak D match, TRBD1 (6 bases). V dropped 6 bases and J dropped 8 bases, with 17 bases sitting between them. Germline-derived CDR1 and CDR2 are SGHTA and FQGNSA. The CDR3 consists of 15 residues. The CDR3 DNA follows: TGTGCCAGCAGTCTAGAGGGGGTCTCCCATTCACCCCTCCACTTT. Protein sequence: CASSLEGVSHSPLHF.